This TCR beta chain derives from a study of identical twins. Germline V lookup: CDR1 DFQATT, CDR2 SNEGSKA (reference sequence). The CDR3 totals 13 residues. V shed 7 bases and J 4 bases; nucleotides not matched to a gene: 7. MiXCR was run by TCRdb on the 5' RACE reads, yielding one entry per CDR3 protein. Of 690,000 or so distinct CDR3 sequences detected, 8.6% appear once; the ten largest clones hold approximately 0.94%. This clonotype showed up just a few times. These sequences were also reported in another study, on yellow fever vaccine responses in identical twins.

Sequenced sample: PBMCs. The source is a woman between 18 and 29 years old in good health. This rearrangement joins TRBV20-1 to TRBJ2-3, with 8 bases aligning to TRBD1. DNA of the CDR3: TGCAGTGGTACGCAGGGGGCCGCAGATACGCAGTATTTT. Its protein product is CSGTQGAADTQYF.